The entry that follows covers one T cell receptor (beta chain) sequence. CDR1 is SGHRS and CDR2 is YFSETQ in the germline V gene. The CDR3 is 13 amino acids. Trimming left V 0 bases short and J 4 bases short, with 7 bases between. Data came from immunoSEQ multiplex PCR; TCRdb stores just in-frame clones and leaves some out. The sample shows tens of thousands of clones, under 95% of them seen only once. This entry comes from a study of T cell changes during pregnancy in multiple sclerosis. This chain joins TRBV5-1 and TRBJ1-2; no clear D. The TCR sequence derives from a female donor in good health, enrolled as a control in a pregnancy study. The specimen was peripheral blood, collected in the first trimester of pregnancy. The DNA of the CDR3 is TGCGCCAGCAGCTTGGGACTTCTCTATGGCTACACCTTC. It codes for CASSLGLLYGYTF.